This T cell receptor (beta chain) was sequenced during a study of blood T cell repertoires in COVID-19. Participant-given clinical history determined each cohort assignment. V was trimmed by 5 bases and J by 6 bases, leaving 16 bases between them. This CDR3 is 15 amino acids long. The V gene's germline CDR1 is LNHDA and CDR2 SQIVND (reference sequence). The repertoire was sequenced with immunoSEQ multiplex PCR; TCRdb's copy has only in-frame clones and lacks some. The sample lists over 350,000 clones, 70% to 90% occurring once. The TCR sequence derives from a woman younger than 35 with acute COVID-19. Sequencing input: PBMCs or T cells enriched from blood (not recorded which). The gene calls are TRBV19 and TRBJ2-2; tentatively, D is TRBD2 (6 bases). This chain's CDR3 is CASSLAGLTSGELFF. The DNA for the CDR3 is TGTGCCAGTAGTTTGGCGGGGCTAACGTCCGGGGAGCTGTTTTTT.